The sequence of this T cell receptor (beta chain) was determined in a study of response to subunit inactivated influenza vaccine. TCRdb re-called the RT-PCR reads through MiXCR, storing one row per CDR3 protein. The repertoire has about 540,000 distinct CDR3 sequences, around 25% of them found once; the top ten carry 2.5% to 3%. These records were also assigned to another study, of T cells expressing NK-cell markers. In that study: Generation of TCR beta cDNA was performed by 5'RACE template switching incorporating UMIs. Each TCR beta repertoire originated in sorted T cells that were CD3+CD56+NKG2C+, CD3+CD56+NKG2C- or CD3+CD56-NKG2C+. Several experiments employed an anti-gamma-delta TCR antibody to confine sorting to alpha-beta TCR T cells. Dominant NKG2C+ clonotype frequencies of roughly 1.0-7.5% of CD8+ T cells were measured in over 5 donors. Certain NKG2C+ T cell clones were expanded, and their HCMV specificity remained unclear.

The clonotype originates from a man aged 45 to 65 who received an inactivated influenza vaccine. The sequencing here drew on CD4+ T cells sorted from PBMCs, taken approximately 13 days after vaccination.

The CDR3 sequence: CASRQGPDTQYF. The CDR3 DNA is TGTGCCAGCAGACAGGGCCCAGATACGCAGTATTTT. This chain uses TRBV6-1 with TRBJ2-3; perhaps TRBD1 as D (6 bases). CDR3 length: 12 amino acids. Germline V lookup: CDR1 MNHNS, CDR2 SASEGT. Trimming cost V 6 bases and J 4 bases, with 8 bases left between them.